A single sample is the source of the 9 T cell receptor beta chains below, sequenced in a study of shared clonotypes between healthy human individuals. Assay: immunoSEQ multiplex PCR; the TCRdb copy retains only in-frame clones and omits some. Of about 1 million clones listed, more than 65% are singletons. The sample comprised memory CD4+ T cells sorted from blood. Subset specified: CD45RA-negative fraction. The source of these receptors is a man younger than 35 in good health.

The chain links TRBV6-4 to TRBJ2-1; TRBD2 matches at 7 bases. The ends lost 7 bases at V and 6 bases at J; junction bases unmatched: 6. The CDR3 is 13 residues long. CDR1 is MRHNA and CDR2 is SNTAGT in the germline V gene. The CDR3 DNA sequence: TGTGCCAGCAAAGCTAGCGGACTCAATGAGCAGTTCTTC. Translating gives CASKASGLNEQFF.

The rearrangement joins TRBV6-5 to TRBJ1-5; D perhaps matches TRBD1 (6 bases). Between the trimmed V and J ends, which lost 9 bases and 4 bases, there was a span of 16 bases. CDR1 is MNHEY and CDR2 is SVGAGI in the germline V gene. CDR3 length equals 14 residues. CDR3 coding DNA: TGTGCCAGTAACGAAAGGACAGAAAATCAGCCCCAGCATTTT. Translation gives CASNERTENQPQHF.

The chain carries TRBV5-1 and TRBJ2-1, with 9 bases identical to TRBD2. V was clipped by 0 bases and J by 7 bases; unmatched bases: 8. There are 16 residues in the CDR3. Per germline, CDR1 SGHRS and CDR2 YFSETQ. CDR3 nucleotides: TGCGCCAGCAGCTTGGCCCCAGCGGGAGGTGGTAATGAGCAGTTCTTC. Protein: CASSLAPAGGGNEQFF.

This chain links TRBV11-2 with TRBJ2-5; TRBD2 aligns across 15 bases. The CDR3 contains 17 residues. V gave up 5 bases and J gave up 2 bases; unmatched junction bases: 6. CDR1 is SGHAT, CDR2 FQNNGV, per germline. The CDR3 here is CASSLWTSGRGQETQYF. The DNA of the CDR3 is TGTGCCAGCAGCCTGTGGACTAGCGGGAGGGGACAAGAGACCCAGTACTTC.

The gene calls are TRBV5-1 and TRBJ2-3; D is perhaps TRBD2 (5 bases). Germline-derived CDR1 and CDR2 are SGHRS and YFSETQ. The CDR3 consists of 14 residues. Trimming removed 3 bases at V and 2 bases at J, with 10 bases between. The CDR3 sequence: CASSSLATTDTQYF. CDR3 nucleotide sequence: TGCGCCAGCAGCTCTCTAGCAACCACAGATACGCAGTATTTT. The whole variable domain, filled in from reference TRBV5-1 and TRBJ2-3, reads KAGVTQTPRYLIKTRGQQVTLSCSPISGHRSVSWYQQTPGQGLQFLFEYFSETQRNKGNFPGRFSGRQFSNSRSEMNVSTLELGDSALYLCASSSLATTDTQYFGPGTRLTVL.

This sequence joins TRBV6-6 and TRBJ2-1; 9 bases agree with TRBD1. The CDR3 is made up of 15 amino acids. Germline CDR1 reads MNHNY; CDR2 reads SVGAGI (reference sequence). V gave up 8 bases and J gave up 4 bases; unmatched junction bases: 9. The CDR3 loop is CASGQGPLYYNEQFF. The DNA for the CDR3 is TGTGCCAGCGGACAGGGGCCCCTCTATTACAATGAGCAGTTCTTC.

The chain uses TRBV28 and TRBJ2-5; 8 nucleotides match TRBD1. Germline V CDR1 and CDR2: MDHEN, SYDVKM. This CDR3 region has 15 residues. J lost 4 bases, V lost 5 bases, and 9 bases had no gene match. CDR3 sequence reads: CASSVMGTGRETQYF. In DNA, the CDR3 is TGTGCCAGCAGTGTGATGGGGACAGGCCGAGAGACCCAGTACTTC.

The CDR3 DNA is TGTGCCAGCGGCCCCAGGGAGAGGGGGTTCACAGATACGCAGTATTTT. It codes for CASGPRERGFTDTQYF. This chain joins TRBV11-1 and TRBJ2-3; tentatively, D is TRBD1 (6 bases). The CDR3 is 16 amino acids. Germline CDR1 and CDR2: SGHAT and FQDESV (reference sequence). Trimming cost V 8 bases and J 2 bases, with 20 bases left between them.

The J gene is TRBJ2-7, the V gene TRBV7-2; 12 bases are a match to TRBD2. Per the germline V gene, CDR1 is SGHTA and CDR2 is FQGNSA. The CDR3 covers 15 residues. J lost 3 bases, V lost 5 bases, and 5 bases had no gene match. The CDR3 here is CASSHTSGGFYEQYF. DNA of the CDR3: TGTGCCAGCAGCCATACTAGCGGGGGGTTCTACGAGCAGTACTTC.